The rows below give T cell receptor beta chains drawn from one sample of a study of blood T cell repertoires in COVID-19. TCRdb's table, derived via immunoSEQ multiplex PCR, lists solely in-frame clones and lacks some. This sample has a few hundred thousand clones, with roughly 80% found just once. The sample consisted of peripheral blood. The origin of the receptors is an elderly woman with active or convalescent COVID-19. The CDR3 runs from the conserved cysteine through the conserved F or W. The order of the fields is J gene, clone size, V gene, CDR3 protein. Not all rows give a size; the values are once, few, many and, for expanded clones, a class.

J gene: TRBJ1-5
clone size: -
V gene: TRBV28
CDR3 protein: CASSLGRGVGGYSNQPQHF

J gene: TRBJ1-3
clone size: few
V gene: TRBV6-4
CDR3 protein: CASSEGTGLKRNTIYF

J gene: TRBJ2-1
clone size: -
V gene: TRBV27
CDR3 protein: CASSALMGGLAGGSSYNEQFF

J gene: TRBJ1-2
clone size: -
V gene: TRBV5-4
CDR3 protein: CASSLDGQGQGYTF

J gene: TRBJ2-2
clone size: -
V gene: TRBV7-2
CDR3 protein: CASSPVAWDTGELFF

J gene: TRBJ2-1
clone size: -
V gene: TRBV7-7
CDR3 protein: CASSLGAQGSNEQFF

J gene: TRBJ1-2
clone size: few
V gene: TRBV5-4
CDR3 protein: CASSLPRTGGGYTF

J gene: TRBJ2-1
clone size: few
V gene: TRBV9
CDR3 protein: CASSVDGDTLYNEQFF

J gene: TRBJ2-1
clone size: -
V gene: TRBV5-1
CDR3 protein: CASSGQGGNYNEQFF

J gene: TRBJ2-2
clone size: -
V gene: TRBV6-5
CDR3 protein: CASSSGTRRTGELFF

J gene: TRBJ2-7
clone size: -
V gene: TRBV5-4
CDR3 protein: CASSSGLAGDRGEYF

J gene: TRBJ2-7
clone size: -
V gene: TRBV6-4
CDR3 protein: CASSDSNGYRAIRSSYEQYF

J gene: TRBJ2-7
clone size: -
V gene: TRBV4-2
CDR3 protein: CASSQSTGTYEQYF

J gene: TRBJ2-5
clone size: -
V gene: TRBV19
CDR3 protein: CATAGGETQYF

J gene: TRBJ2-3
clone size: -
V gene: TRBV9
CDR3 protein: CASRRDTQYF

J gene: TRBJ2-2
clone size: -
V gene: TRBV5-1
CDR3 protein: CASSPFAGGADGELFF

J gene: TRBJ1-1
clone size: -
V gene: TRBV6-5
CDR3 protein: CASQRRGTLNTEAFF

J gene: TRBJ1-1
clone size: -
V gene: TRBV10-3
CDR3 protein: CAISEQQLNTEAFF

J gene: TRBJ1-6
clone size: once
V gene: TRBV7-2
CDR3 protein: CASSLQGLNSPLHF

J gene: TRBJ1-1
clone size: -
V gene: TRBV6-6
CDR3 protein: CASSTLLGGNTEAFF

J gene: TRBJ1-1
clone size: -
V gene: TRBV7-8
CDR3 protein: CASSRAGGNTEAFF

J gene: TRBJ1-1
clone size: -
V gene: TRBV10-3
CDR3 protein: CAISDLQGNTEAFF

J gene: TRBJ2-5
clone size: -
V gene: TRBV5-1
CDR3 protein: CASKLAGGRETQYF

J gene: TRBJ1-1
clone size: -
V gene: TRBV29-1
CDR3 protein: CSVVRGWGTEAFF

J gene: TRBJ1-1
clone size: -
V gene: TRBV5-1
CDR3 protein: CASSLQGGGSTEAFF

J gene: TRBJ1-2
clone size: -
V gene: TRBV6-2/TRBV6-3
CDR3 protein: CASSWGQDKRFGGYTF

J gene: TRBJ2-5
clone size: -
V gene: TRBV18
CDR3 protein: CASSPFPASGAYQETQYF

J gene: TRBJ1-1
clone size: -
V gene: TRBV6-5
CDR3 protein: CASTTGPGDTEAFF

J gene: TRBJ2-2
clone size: few
V gene: TRBV2
CDR3 protein: CASMRTANTGELFF

J gene: TRBJ1-3
clone size: -
V gene: TRBV2
CDR3 protein: CASSEVSSGNTIYF

J gene: TRBJ2-2
clone size: -
V gene: TRBV6-2/TRBV6-3
CDR3 protein: CASSYPIKGAGELFF

J gene: TRBJ1-2
clone size: -
V gene: TRBV12-3/TRBV12-4
CDR3 protein: CASSGGFYGYTF

J gene: TRBJ2-3
clone size: few
V gene: TRBV2
CDR3 protein: CASSEGTDTDTQYF

J gene: TRBJ1-1
clone size: -
V gene: TRBV15
CDR3 protein: CATSRGTGSVGIPEAFF

J gene: TRBJ2-1
clone size: -
V gene: TRBV28
CDR3 protein: CASRQSGGPRNEQFF

J gene: TRBJ1-4
clone size: -
V gene: TRBV20-1
CDR3 protein: CSPFFEKLFF